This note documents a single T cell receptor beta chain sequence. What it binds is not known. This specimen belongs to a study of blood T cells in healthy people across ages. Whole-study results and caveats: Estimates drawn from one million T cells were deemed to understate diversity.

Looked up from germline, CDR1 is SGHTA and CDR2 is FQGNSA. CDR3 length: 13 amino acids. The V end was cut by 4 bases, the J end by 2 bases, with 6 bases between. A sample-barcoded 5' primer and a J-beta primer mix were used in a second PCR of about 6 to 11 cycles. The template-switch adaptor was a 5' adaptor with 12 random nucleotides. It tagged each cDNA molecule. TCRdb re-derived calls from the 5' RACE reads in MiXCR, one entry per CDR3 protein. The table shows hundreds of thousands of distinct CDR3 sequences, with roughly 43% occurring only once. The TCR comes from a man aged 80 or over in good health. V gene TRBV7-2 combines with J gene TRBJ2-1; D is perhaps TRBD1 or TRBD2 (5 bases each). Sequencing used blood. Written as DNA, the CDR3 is TGTGCCAGCAGCTGGGGGACCTACAATGAGCAGTTCTTC. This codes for CASSWGTYNEQFF.